This T cell receptor beta chain comes out of a study of blood T cell repertoires in COVID-19. CDR1 and CDR2 (germline): KGHDR, SFDVKD. V trimming: 4 bases; J trimming: 4 bases; junction bases outside the gene matches: 4. The CDR3 is made up of 15 amino acids. TCRdb's table, derived via immunoSEQ multiplex PCR, lists solely in-frame clones and lacks some. The profile shows 270,000 or so clones, around 84% of them singletons. The sequenced sample consisted of PBMCs or T cells enriched from blood (not recorded which). The chain has TRBV24-1 and TRBJ1-3; TRBD1 matches 9 bases. The sequence derives from a woman aged 45 to 65 who had been exposed to COVID-19. The DNA of the CDR3 is TGTGCCACCAGTGACCACGGGACAGGGGGAAACACCATATATTTT. This translates into CATSDHGTGGNTIYF.